This TCR beta chain stems from a study of response to subunit inactivated influenza vaccine. Notes on the study in general: Authors suggested each seasonal influenza vaccination recruits few new T cells.

TCRdb re-derived calls from the RT-PCR reads in MiXCR, one entry per CDR3 protein. The profile shows roughly 290,000 distinct CDR3 sequences, 20% to 25% of them singletons. On this clonotype: What it binds is not known.

This receptor was taken from a man in his fifties or sixties who received an inactivated influenza vaccine. The source was PBMCs from blood, collected about 20 months after vaccination.

The CDR3 DNA reads TGTGCCAGCAGTCTAAACTCGGACTTCACAGATACGCAGTATTTT. Its translation is CASSLNSDFTDTQYF. The gene calls are TRBV6-2 or TRBV6-3 and TRBJ2-3; tentative D call: TRBD2 (5 bases). V gave up 5 bases and J gave up 2 bases, with 14 bases separating them. The CDR3 length is 15 residues. Germline values: CDR1 MNHEY, CDR2 SVGEGT.